This entry lists 26 T cell receptor beta chains sequenced from one sample in a study of OX40 agonist ivuxolimab in advanced cancers. Method: immunoSEQ multiplex PCR; TCRdb's copy keeps in-frame clones and lacks some. The data contain about 41,000 clones, around four fifths of them singletons. The starting material was CD4+ or CD8+ T cells sorted from blood, obtained in a trial of the OX40 agonist ivuxolimab. Receptor source: an adult with an advanced solid tumor such as melanoma, head and neck, liver or kidney cancer.

The chain combines TRBV2 with TRBJ1-2, with TRBD1 matching 7 bases. The length of the CDR3 is 13 residues. Germline loops: CDR1 SNHLY, CDR2 FYNNEI. Unmatched junction bases numbered 8, after V lost 5 bases and J lost 8 bases. CDR3 DNA: TGTGCCAGCAGTCCACCGACAGGGCTAGGCTACACCTTC. This encodes CASSPPTGLGYTF.

This chain links TRBV2 with TRBJ1-4; no reliable D call. Trimming shortened V by 3 bases and J by 11 bases, and 10 bases separated the two germline ends. CDR3 length equals 12 residues. Looked up from germline, CDR1 is SNHLY and CDR2 is FYNNEI. The CDR3 reads CASSEGLGKLFF. The CDR3 bases are TGTGCCAGCAGTGAGGGTTTAGGGAAACTGTTTTTT.

The gene calls are TRBV19 and TRBJ1-5, with D unclear. V was cut by 3 bases and J by 0 bases, with 15 bases left in between. This CDR3 is built from 17 residues. Germline V lookup: CDR1 LNHDA, CDR2 SQIVND (reference sequence). CDR3 loop: CASSIWRTEYSNQPQHF. CDR3 coding DNA: TGTGCCAGTAGTATTTGGAGGACGGAGTATAGCAATCAGCCCCAGCATTTT. Supplemented by reference TRBV19 and TRBJ1-5, the full variable domain reads DGGITQSPKYLFRKEGQNVTLSCEQNLNHDAMYWYRQDPGQGLRLIYYSQIVNDFQKGDIAEGYSVSREKKESFPLTVTSAQKNPTAFYLCASSIWRTEYSNQPQHFGDGTRLSIL.

This chain links TRBV7-9 with TRBJ2-7; 7 bases map to TRBD1. This CDR3 contains 15 residues. CDR1 and CDR2 from the germline V gene are SEHNR and FQNEAQ (reference sequence). V lost 5 bases to trimming and J lost 2 bases; unmatched junction nucleotides: 9. CDR3 DNA: TGTGCCAGCAGCCCATGGGGACAGCGCACCTACGAGCAGTACTTC. Protein sequence: CASSPWGQRTYEQYF. Looking up the rest from reference TRBV7-9 and TRBJ2-7 gives the full variable domain: DTGVSQNPRHKITKRGQNVTFRCDPISEHNRLYWYRQTLGQGPEFLTYFQNEAQLEKSRLLSDRFSAERPKGSFSTLEIQRTEQGDSAMYLCASSPWGQRTYEQYFGPGTRLTVT.

J is TRBJ2-1 and V is TRBV6-1, with 7 nucleotides matching TRBD2. CDR3 length: 16 amino acids. V was pared by 4 bases and J by 1 base, with 7 bases of the junction left unmatched. The germline CDR1 and CDR2 sequences are MNHNS and SASEGT. CDR3 coding DNA: TGTGCCAGCAGTGGTGGGAGGGCTGGTTCCTACAATGAGCAGTTCTTC. This sequence encodes CASSGGRAGSYNEQFF.

This rearrangement joins TRBV30 to TRBJ2-5, with 8 bases aligning to TRBD2. Trimming cost V 4 bases and J 5 bases; bases outside gene matches: 15. CDR1 and CDR2 from the germline V gene are GTSNPN and SVGIG (reference sequence). The CDR3 is 16 amino acids. This CDR3 reads CAWTPGVAGFGETQYF. The CDR3 nucleotides read TGTGCCTGGACTCCCGGTGTAGCGGGGTTTGGGGAGACCCAGTACTTC.

V usage is TRBV6-1 and J usage is TRBJ2-1; 11 nucleotides agree with TRBD1. The germline gives CDR1 MNHNS, CDR2 SASEGT. The CDR3 runs 14 residues. Trimming cost V 6 bases and J 7 bases; bases outside gene matches: 5. For the CDR3, the DNA is TGTGCCAGCAGACGGGACAGGGGGGGGAATGAGCAGTTCTTC. It specifies CASRRDRGGNEQFF.

To note about this clone: Other DNA sequences from this sample encode an identical CDR3 as well. V and J are TRBV5-1 and TRBJ2-5; D gene unclear. Trimming took 0 bases from V and 4 from J, leaving 7 bases between them. CDR3 length: 13 residues. Germline-derived CDR1 and CDR2 are SGHRS and YFSETQ. For the CDR3, the DNA is TGCGCCAGCAGCTTGGCAGTGGGAGAGACCCAGTACTTC. Translation: CASSLAVGETQYF.

The chain couples TRBV5-4 to TRBJ2-7; 7 bases match TRBD1. The germline CDR1 and CDR2 sequences are SGHNT and YYREEE (reference sequence). This CDR3 region has 14 residues. Trimming removed 4 bases from V and 0 bases from J; junction bases left unmatched: 4. The CDR3 here is CASSRGQTSYEQYF. The CDR3 bases are TGTGCCAGCAGCCGGGGACAGACCTCCTACGAGCAGTACTTC.

This sequence joins TRBV27 and TRBJ1-1; D unclear. The CDR3 extends over 14 amino acids. Germline CDR1 is MNHEY and CDR2 is SMNVEV (reference sequence). With 6 bases removed from V and 1 base from J, the gap between germline ends came to 12 bases. CDR3 in DNA: TGTGCCAGCAGATATACTTGGGGGAACACTGAAGCTTTCTTT. Its translation is CASRYTWGNTEAFF.

The V call is TRBV6-5, the J call TRBJ2-3, with D perhaps matching TRBD2 (5 bases). Germline CDR1 and CDR2: MNHEY and SVGAGI. V lost 0 bases, J lost 1 base, and 5 bases lay in between. The CDR3 runs to 14 residues. The CDR3 DNA follows: TGTGCCAGCAGTTACTCGGAGGGCACAGATACGCAGTATTTT. The encoded protein is CASSYSEGTDTQYF.

Turning to this clone: A junction boundary mismatches the germline segment, possibly from a read error. The chain couples TRBV29-1 to TRBJ2-6; no clear D gene. Per the germline V gene, CDR1 is SQVTM and CDR2 is ANQGSEA. The length of the CDR3 is 13 residues. As DNA, the CDR3 is TGCAGCGTTAAAGAGTCTGGGGCCAACGTCCTGACTTTC. Translating it yields CSVKESGANVLTF.

The chain joins TRBV6-1 to TRBJ1-2; D is ambiguous. Germline lookup yields CDR1 MNHNS and CDR2 SASEGT. Trimming took 3 bases from V and 8 from J, leaving 13 bases between them. The CDR3 sequence is 13 residues long. The CDR3 DNA reads as TGTGCCAGCAGTGAGCAGGTTTCGGGCGGCTACACCTTC. Its translation: CASSEQVSGGYTF.

The genes are TRBV11-2 and TRBJ2-5; D is undetermined. Trimming stripped 1 base from V and 5 bases from J, with 11 bases between. This CDR3 comprises 14 residues. Looked up from germline, CDR1 is SGHAT and CDR2 is FQNNGV. CDR3 DNA sequence: TGTGCCAGCAGCTTAGGCCCGAGCGCGGAGACCCAGTACTTC. Its protein is CASSLGPSAETQYF.

The chain couples TRBV23-1 to TRBJ2-5; 9 bases line up with TRBD1. Gene TRBJ2-7 matches the end of the DNA better, so the J call may be wrong. TRBV23-1 is flagged as an ORF with uncertain function. There are 15 residues in the CDR3. CDR3 nucleotides: TGCGCCAGCAGTCAATCGTGGACAGGGGACCTCGAGCAGTACTTC. Protein product: CASSQSWTGDLEQYF.

The chain uses TRBV5-3 and TRBJ1-3, with D unresolved. TRBV5-3 carries the ORF label, with uncertain function. The CDR3 totals 16 residues. V was shortened by 6 bases and J by 8 bases, with 24 bases between the two germline ends. CDR3 DNA sequence: TGTGCCAGAATCAATCCGGTCGGGGAAGGATGGGACACCATATATTTT. It yields the protein CARINPVGEGWDTIYF.

J is TRBJ2-3 and V is TRBV5-6, with 10 bases lining up with TRBD2. Germline V gene lookup returns CDR1 SGHDT and CDR2 YYEEEE. Trimming cost V 4 bases and J 4 bases; bases outside gene matches: 15. CDR3 size: 18 residues. DNA for the CDR3: TGTGCCAGCAGCCCCGAATCAGAGGGACTAGCGCGCGCAGATACGCAGTATTTT. Translated, it gives CASSPESEGLARADTQYF.

The chain employs TRBV5-4 and TRBJ2-7; 9 nucleotides match TRBD2. CDR1 SGHNT and CDR2 YYREEE come from the germline V gene (reference sequence). This CDR3 region has 15 residues. After removal of 4 bases from V and 9 bases from J, the junction contained 14 bases not matched to a gene. CDR3 residues: CASSDPTEGLAVQYF. CDR3 sequence (DNA): TGTGCCAGCAGCGACCCGACCGAGGGACTAGCTGTGCAGTACTTC.

V is TRBV29-1 and J is TRBJ2-3, with 9 positions matching TRBD2. The CDR3 is 14 residues long. In germline, CDR1 is SQVTM, CDR2 ANQGSEA. With V trimmed by 6 bases and J by 9 bases, 13 bases remained unmatched. This CDR3 is CSVVSGRVQGTQYF. The CDR3 region has the DNA TGCAGCGTAGTTAGCGGGAGAGTTCAGGGGACGCAGTATTTT.

The chain joins TRBV18 to TRBJ2-3; D ambiguous. The V gene's germline CDR1 is KGHSH and CDR2 LQKENI. V lost 6 bases to trimming and J lost 2 bases, with 12 bases between them. The CDR3 covers 14 residues. The CDR3 nucleotides are TGTGCCAGCTCCCGTCAGGTGGACACAGATACGCAGTATTTT. As protein: CASSRQVDTDTQYF.

Comment on this clone: At one boundary the junction diverges from the germline segment, which might be a read error. J is TRBJ2-4 and V is TRBV5-4; the match to TRBD2 covers 12 bases. The CDR3 length is 15 residues. Germline assignment: CDR1 SGHNT and CDR2 YYREEE (reference sequence). The CDR3 here is CASSLAGLAGGLFDF. The CDR3 DNA follows: TGTGCCAGCAGCTTGGCCGGGCTAGCGGGAGGGCTGTTCGACTTC.

Turning to this clone: This CDR3 is also generated by other DNA sequences in the sample. V gene TRBV11-2 combines with J gene TRBJ2-7; 9 nucleotides align to TRBD2. There are 19 residues in the CDR3. Germline V gene lookup returns CDR1 SGHAT and CDR2 FQNNGV. The V segment lost 3 bases and the J segment 4 bases; nucleotides outside the gene matches: 19. The CDR3 DNA is TGTGCCAGCAGCTTCCAGACTGGGGGTGGGTCTAGCGGGAAGTACGAGCAGTACTTC. Translating it yields CASSFQTGGGSSGKYEQYF.

By frequency in the sample, this clone is large (0.1 to 1%). The chain combines TRBV5-8 with TRBJ1-2, with D possibly TRBD1 on 5 matching bases. Per the germline V gene, CDR1 is SGHTS and CDR2 is YDEGEE. V was clipped by 0 bases and J by 6 bases, with 15 bases between them. The CDR3 is 15 residues long. Written as DNA, the CDR3 is TGTGCCAGCAGCTTGGACGGGACTGCCCAACATGGCTACACCTTC. Translation gives CASSLDGTAQHGYTF.

The rearrangement joins TRBV15 to TRBJ2-7; D is unresolved. Germline CDR1 and CDR2: LNHNV and YYDKDF (reference sequence). This CDR3 contains 13 residues. Trimming left V 0 bases short and J 4 bases short, with 7 bases between. CDR3: CATSRDYFYEQYF. The DNA of the CDR3 is TGTGCCACCAGCAGAGATTACTTTTACGAGCAGTACTTC.

V gene TRBV18 combines with J gene TRBJ1-1; tentatively, D is TRBD1 (5 bases). Germline CDR1 and CDR2: KGHSH and LQKENI. V shed 4 bases and J shed 4 bases, with 7 bases lying between them. The length of the CDR3 is 12 residues. CDR3 protein: CASSHRSTEAFF. CDR3 in DNA: TGTGCCAGCTCACACAGGTCCACTGAAGCTTTCTTT.

The chain has TRBV9 and TRBJ2-3, with 8 bases lining up with TRBD1. The V and J ends lost 6 bases and 3 bases, in that order; junction bases with no gene match: 9. Germline lookup yields CDR1 SGDLS and CDR2 YYNGEE. The CDR3 is 15 amino acids. CDR3 DNA sequence: TGTGCCAGCACCCCTCCTGGACAGGGTACAGATACGCAGTATTTT. Its translation is CASTPPGQGTDTQYF.